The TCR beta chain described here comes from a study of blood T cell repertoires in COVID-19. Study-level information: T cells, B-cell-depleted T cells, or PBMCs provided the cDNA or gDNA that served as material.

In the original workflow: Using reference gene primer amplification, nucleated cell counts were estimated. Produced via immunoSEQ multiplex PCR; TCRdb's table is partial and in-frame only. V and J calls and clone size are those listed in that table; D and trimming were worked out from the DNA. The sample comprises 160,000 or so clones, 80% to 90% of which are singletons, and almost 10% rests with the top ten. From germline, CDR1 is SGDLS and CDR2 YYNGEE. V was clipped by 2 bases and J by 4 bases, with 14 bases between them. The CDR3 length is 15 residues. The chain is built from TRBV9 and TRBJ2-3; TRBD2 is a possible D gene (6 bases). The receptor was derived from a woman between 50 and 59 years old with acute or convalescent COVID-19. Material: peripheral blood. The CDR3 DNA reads TGTGCCAGCAGCGTGCCTAGCGCAGAGTCAGATACGCAGTATTTT. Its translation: CASSVPSAESDTQYF.